The 24 T cell receptor beta chains given below trace back to one sample, sequenced in a study of control samples from healthy donors and cancer patients. The protocol was immunoSEQ multiplex PCR, while the TCRdb copy is restricted to in-frame clones and leaves out a portion. The sample yields around 120,000 clones, about nine tenths seen once. Sequencing used blood. The receptors were gathered from a man between 35 and 55 years old in good health.

This chain joins TRBV6-5 and TRBJ1-1, with 8 positions matching TRBD1. Germline V gene lookup returns CDR1 MNHEY and CDR2 SVGAGI. The CDR3 contains 14 residues. Germline trimming cut 6 bases from V and 7 bases from J; bases unmatched to any gene: 10. The CDR3 DNA sequence: TGTGCCAGCAGGATACTGACAGGGGCCTATGAAGCTTTCTTT. Amino acid sequence: CASRILTGAYEAFF.

The chain joins TRBV6-6 to TRBJ2-3, with TRBD2 identical over 10 bases. After removal of 6 bases from V and 0 bases from J, the junction contained 6 bases not matched to a gene. The CDR3 has 16 amino acids. Germline lookup yields CDR1 MNHNY and CDR2 SVGAGI (reference sequence). For the CDR3, the DNA is TGTGCCAGCAGCTACAGCGGGGGGGTTAGCACAGATACGCAGTATTTT. Translation gives CASSYSGGVSTDTQYF.

CDR3 in DNA: TGTGCCTGGAGTAACGGGGCAGCAGAGACCCAGTACTTC. Amino acids: CAWSNGAAETQYF. The chain recombines TRBV30 with TRBJ2-5; D could derive from TRBD1 or TRBD2 (5 bases each). The V gene's germline CDR1 is GTSNPN and CDR2 SVGIG (reference sequence). The CDR3 totals 13 residues. V was pared by 2 bases and J by 4 bases, with 11 bases between. The full variable domain, with the rest looked up from reference TRBV30 and TRBJ2-5, is SQTIHQWPATLVQPVGSPLSLECTVEGTSNPNLYWYRQAAGRGLQLLFYSVGIGQISSEVPQNLSASRPQDRQFILSSKKLLLSDSGFYLCAWSNGAAETQYFGPGTRLLVL.

The chain employs TRBV4-3 and TRBJ2-7; D uncertain. The ends were cut back, 1 base at V and 2 bases at J, with 9 bases in the middle. Germline CDR1 LGHNA, CDR2 YSLEER. CDR3 length equals 14 residues. CDR3 protein: CASSQGHGPYEQYF. As DNA, the CDR3 is TGCGCCAGCAGCCAAGGACACGGCCCCTACGAGCAGTACTTC.

V usage is TRBV18 and J usage is TRBJ1-4, with 11 bases matching TRBD1. V trimming: 1 base; J trimming: 14 bases; junction bases outside the gene matches: 15. The CDR3 has 17 amino acids. Germline V CDR1 and CDR2: KGHSH, LQKENI. CDR3 residues: CASSPRTGGPLEGLLFF. The CDR3 coding sequence is TGTGCCAGCTCACCACGGACAGGGGGCCCCCTTGAAGGATTGCTGTTTTTT.

The chain links TRBV18 to TRBJ1-1; D remains unclear. Trimming shortened V by 1 base and J by 3 bases, and 9 bases separated the two germline ends. Germline CDR1 KGHSH, CDR2 LQKENI. The CDR3 has 14 residues. The CDR3 region is CASSPQGKDTEAFF. CDR3 coding DNA: TGTGCCAGCTCACCACAGGGTAAGGACACTGAAGCTTTCTTT. Full variable domain (rest looked up from reference TRBV18 and TRBJ1-1): NAGVMQNPRHLVRRRGQEARLRCSPMKGHSHVYWYRQLPEEGLKFMVYLQKENIIDESGMPKERFSAEFPKEGPSILRIQQVVRGDSAAYFCASSPQGKDTEAFFGQGTRLTVV.

V usage is TRBV7-2 and J usage is TRBJ1-3; no clear D gene. Looked up from germline, CDR1 is SGHTA and CDR2 is FQGNSA. V was cut by 1 base and J by 0 bases, with 4 bases left in between. This CDR3 contains 14 residues. CDR3 nucleotides: TGTGCCAGCAGCTTAGGCCTCTCTGGAAACACCATATATTTT. Amino acids: CASSLGLSGNTIYF.

This clone was recorded a few times. The DNA is left out, because the CDR3 cannot be placed on it with certainty; the CDR3 is given as TCRdb lists it. The rearrangement joins TRBV5-1 to TRBJ2-2; the D call in the table, TRBD2, was not verified against the DNA. Both ends counted, the CDR3 spans 13 residues. Germline loops: CDR1 SGHRS, CDR2 YFSETQ. The CDR3 sequence: CASGTIRTGSCFF.

The V call is TRBV11-3, the J call TRBJ2-3; 8 bases fit TRBD2. The CDR3 covers 18 residues. Per the germline V gene, CDR1 is SGHNT and CDR2 is YENEEA. The V segment lost 6 bases and the J segment 0 bases; nucleotides outside the gene matches: 14. Here the CDR3 reads CASRPERVAGSSTDTQYF. Written as DNA, the CDR3 is TGTGCCAGCAGACCCGAGAGGGTAGCGGGGTCTAGCACAGATACGCAGTATTTT.

The genes are TRBV28 and TRBJ1-2; D gene unclear. CDR1 is MDHEN, CDR2 SYDVKM, per germline. The CDR3 sequence is 13 residues long. V dropped 2 bases and J dropped 3 bases, with 7 bases sitting between them. The CDR3 coding sequence is TGTGCCAGCAGTTTACTGGGAGACTATGGCTACACCTTC. Translated, it gives CASSLLGDYGYTF.

This clone was seen once. The chain joins TRBV29-1 to TRBJ1-1; D uncertain. The CDR3 runs to 12 residues. V gave up 1 base and J gave up 1 base, with 4 bases separating them. The germline V gene has CDR1 SQVTM and CDR2 ANQGSEA. CDR3 amino acids: CSVEGQNTEAFF. The CDR3 DNA reads TGCAGCGTTGAAGGACAGAACACTGAAGCTTTCTTT.

The DNA of the CDR3 is TGTGCCAGCAGCCGGGGGACCGTCGATTTGTACGAGCAGTACTTC. Its protein is CASSRGTVDLYEQYF. The V call is TRBV5-5, the J call TRBJ2-7, with D perhaps matching TRBD2 (6 bases). The V end was cut by 4 bases, the J end by 4 bases, with 18 bases between. CDR1 and CDR2 from the germline V gene are SGHKS and YYEKEE (reference sequence). CDR3 length: 15 amino acids.

This clone appeared once. This chain links TRBV19 with TRBJ2-1, with D uncertain. V lost 9 bases to trimming and J lost 4 bases, with 16 bases between them. This CDR3 is 14 amino acids long. Germline CDR1 and CDR2: LNHDA and SQIVND (reference sequence). The CDR3 spells CARPDRTYYNEQFF. The CDR3 DNA follows: TGTGCCAGGCCAGACCGGACCTATTACAATGAGCAGTTCTTC.

The V call is TRBV6-6, the J call TRBJ1-1, with D perhaps matching TRBD1 (5 bases). Germline CDR1 reads MNHNY; CDR2 reads SVGAGI (reference sequence). Trimming took 5 bases from V and 2 from J, leaving 12 bases between them. The CDR3 length is 14 residues. CDR3 nucleotides: TGTGCCAGCAGTCAACAGGTGCTAAACACTGAAGCTTTCTTT. This encodes CASSQQVLNTEAFF.

The V call is TRBV2, the J call TRBJ2-5; no firm D call. The germline CDR1 and CDR2 sequences are SNHLY and FYNNEI. The CDR3 sequence is 12 residues long. The V end lost 4 bases, the J end lost 5 bases, and 8 bases lay between the germline ends. The CDR3 region has the DNA TGTGCCAGCAGTGTGGTGCTTGAGACCCAGTACTTC. Translated: CASSVVLETQYF. The full variable domain, completed using reference TRBV2 and TRBJ2-5, is EPEVTQTPSHQVTQMGQEVILRCVPISNHLYFYWYRQILGQKVEFLVSFYNNEISEKSEIFDDQFSVERPDGSNFTLKIRSTKLEDSAMYFCASSVVLETQYFGPGTRLLVL.

This chain joins TRBV2 and TRBJ2-1; 9 nucleotides align to TRBD2. The CDR3 is made up of 14 amino acids. The germline CDR1 and CDR2 sequences are SNHLY and FYNNEI. The ends lost 4 bases at V and 10 bases at J; junction bases unmatched: 8. CDR3 DNA: TGTGCCAGCAGTGGTCAGCGGGAGGCTGGAGAGCAGTTCTTC. It encodes CASSGQREAGEQFF.

The chain employs TRBV11-2 and TRBJ2-7; TRBD2 might be the D (7 bases). The CDR3 is made up of 15 amino acids. CDR1 is SGHAT, CDR2 FQNNGV, per germline. Trimming stripped 2 bases from V and 4 bases from J, with 15 bases between. The CDR3 sequence is CASSLWVGGGYEQYF. CDR3 bases: TGTGCCAGCAGCTTATGGGTAGGGGGGGGATACGAGCAGTACTTC.

The genes are TRBV7-9 and TRBJ2-1; 11 positions agree with TRBD1. The CDR3 is made up of 18 amino acids. Germline V lookup: CDR1 SEHNR, CDR2 FQNEAQ (reference sequence). Trimming removed 5 bases from V and 2 bases from J; junction bases left unmatched: 11. In DNA, the CDR3 is TGTGCCAGCAGCCCCGGGACAGGGGGGGGACTCGCCTACAATGAGCAGTTCTTC. It specifies CASSPGTGGGLAYNEQFF. Full variable domain (outside the CDR3, taken from reference TRBV7-9 and TRBJ2-1): DTGVSQNPRHKITKRGQNVTFRCDPISEHNRLYWYRQTLGQGPEFLTYFQNEAQLEKSRLLSDRFSAERPKGSFSTLEIQRTEQGDSAMYLCASSPGTGGGLAYNEQFFGPGTRLTVL.

The V gene is TRBV6-5, the J gene TRBJ1-1; maybe TRBD1 (5 bases). The V gene's germline CDR1 is MNHEY and CDR2 SVGAGI. The V end was cut by 6 bases, the J end by 3 bases, with 11 bases between. The CDR3 is 13 amino acids. In DNA, the CDR3 is TGTGCCAGCAGACGGGAGGGGTACACTGAAGCTTTCTTT. Translated, it gives CASRREGYTEAFF.

The chain is built from TRBV24-1 and TRBJ1-1; D is perhaps TRBD1 (5 bases). With 2 bases removed from V and 1 base from J, the gap between germline ends came to 10 bases. Germline-derived CDR1 and CDR2 are KGHDR and SFDVKD. The CDR3 totals 15 residues. CDR3 sequence (DNA): TGTGCCACCAGTGATTCCGGGGCCGGGAACACTGAAGCTTTCTTT. Residues: CATSDSGAGNTEAFF.

The chain couples TRBV5-8 to TRBJ1-2; D gene ambiguous. Per the germline V gene, CDR1 is SGHTS and CDR2 is YDEGEE. The CDR3 totals 12 residues. Trimming left V 2 bases short and J 4 bases short, with 6 bases between. Here the CDR3 DNA reads TGTGCCAGCAGCTTAAGGGTCTATGGCTACACCTTC. Residues: CASSLRVYGYTF.

V gene TRBV7-9 combines with J gene TRBJ1-1; the D is unclear. This CDR3 is 14 amino acids long. The germline V and J ends were trimmed by 5 bases and 0 bases, with 10 bases remaining between them. The germline gives CDR1 SEHNR, CDR2 FQNEAQ (reference sequence). CDR3 nucleotides: TGTGCCAGCAGCCTTCGGGCCATGAACACTGAAGCTTTCTTT. Protein sequence: CASSLRAMNTEAFF.

The V and J genes are TRBV7-8 and TRBJ1-4; D is possibly TRBD1 (5 bases). The CDR3 totals 14 residues. The V end was cut by 3 bases, the J end by 7 bases, with 12 bases between. Germline CDR1 and CDR2: SGHVS and FQNEAQ. The CDR3 bases are TGTGCCAGCAGCTTTCCAGCGGGGGGTGAAAAACTGTTTTTT. Its translation is CASSFPAGGEKLFF.

This chain's CDR3 is CASSESSGLTEAFF. The CDR3 DNA is TGCGCCAGCAGTGAGTCTTCAGGGTTGACTGAAGCTTTCTTT. V usage is TRBV10-1 and J usage is TRBJ1-1; maybe TRBD1 (5 bases). There are 14 residues in the CDR3. Deletions cut 0 bases from V and 5 bases from J, with 10 bases between. Germline V lookup: CDR1 WNHNN, CDR2 SYGVQD (reference sequence).